This T cell receptor (beta chain) appears in the sequencing data of a study of cytomegalovirus exposure and HLA in healthy donors. Study-wide results and limits: It was 160 or so TCR beta chains that were listed as cytomegalovirus-associated.

As to this clone: Its antigen remains unidentified. Germline is not matched at one junction end, which may reflect a read error. This sample includes further DNA sequences coding for the same CDR3.

The PCR ran on 60 Vbeta and 13 Jbeta primers. The method was immunoSEQ multiplex PCR; TCRdb's version includes in-frame clones alone and lacks a portion of them. Among about 160,000 clones listed, over 60% were seen once. The CDR3 extends over 17 amino acids. Looked up from germline, CDR1 is MGHRA and CDR2 is YSYEKL. The sample was PBMCs. This sequence was found in a woman aged 18-30 years in good health and CMV-seronegative. V and J are TRBV4-1 and TRBJ1-2; 9 nucleotides line up with TRBD1. CDR3 bases: TGCGCCAGCAGCCAAAAATACAGGGGGCGAGGTAACTACGGCTACACCTTC. Amino acids: CASSQKYRGRGNYGYTF.